The next 19 T cell receptor beta chains were all read from a single sample in a study of blood T cell repertoires in COVID-19. Assay: immunoSEQ multiplex PCR; the TCRdb copy retains only in-frame clones and omits some. In the table there are about 60,000 clones, about 82% of which are singletons. The material sequenced was peripheral blood. These receptor sequences come from a human donor in a cohort sampled during active COVID-19.

The chain is built from TRBV5-1 and TRBJ2-2; TRBD1 is a possible D gene (6 bases). The CDR3 extends over 16 amino acids. CDR1 and CDR2 (germline): SGHRS, YFSETQ. V lost 4 bases and J lost 0, with 13 bases in between. The CDR3 sequence: CASSPRDIANTGELFF. CDR3 coding DNA: TGCGCCAGCAGCCCACGGGACATCGCGAACACCGGGGAGCTGTTTTTT.

The chain links TRBV19 to TRBJ1-6, with a tentative D call TRBD1 (5 bases). The V end was cut by 6 bases, the J end by 5 bases, with 17 bases between. From germline, CDR1 is LNHDA and CDR2 SQIVND (reference sequence). The CDR3 extends over 16 amino acids. CDR3 nucleotide sequence: TGTGCCAGTAGCGATCGGCAGGGCCTTGATAATTCACCCCTCCACTTT. Translating gives CASSDRQGLDNSPLHF.

The V gene is TRBV25-1, the J gene TRBJ1-1; D not certain. This CDR3 is built from 12 residues. Trimming removed 6 bases at V and 5 bases at J, with 10 bases between. The V gene's germline CDR1 is MGHDK and CDR2 SYGVNS. The CDR3 here is CASSAPGTEAFF. Written as DNA, the CDR3 is TGTGCCAGCAGCGCCCCGGGGACTGAAGCTTTCTTT.

The chain employs TRBV6-1 and TRBJ1-3, with a weak D call TRBD1 (5 bases). V gave up 2 bases and J gave up 3 bases, with 5 bases separating them. Germline V CDR1 and CDR2: MNHNS, SASEGT. CDR3 size: 13 residues. The chain's CDR3 is CASSETGGNTIYF. The CDR3 DNA sequence: TGTGCCAGCAGTGAAACAGGTGGAAACACCATATATTTT.

The V call is TRBV4-1, the J call TRBJ2-3, with 11 bases that match TRBD2. Trimming took 1 base from V and 3 from J; bases not matched to a gene: 6. CDR3 length: 17 amino acids. CDR1 and CDR2 (germline): MGHRA, YSYEKL. In DNA, the CDR3 is TGCGCCAGCAGCCAAGGTATAGCGGGGGGGTTGACAGATACGCAGTATTTT. Its protein product is CASSQGIAGGLTDTQYF.

This clone was recorded only once. V and J are TRBV5-4 and TRBJ1-4; no clear D. CDR3 length equals 13 residues. CDR1 and CDR2 (germline): SGHNT, YYREEE (reference sequence). V shed 2 bases and J shed 8 bases, with 10 bases lying between them. The CDR3 sequence: CASSFGGLEKLFF. In DNA, the CDR3 is TGTGCCAGCAGCTTTGGAGGGCTCGAAAAACTGTTTTTT.

This clone has a handful of counts. V usage is TRBV5-6 and J usage is TRBJ2-1; TRBD2 matches 9 bases. CDR1 and CDR2 (germline): SGHDT, YYEEEE. The CDR3 extends over 17 amino acids. The V and J ends lost 4 bases and 3 bases, in that order; junction bases with no gene match: 11. The CDR3 DNA reads TGTGCCAGCAGCATACGGACTAGCGCGGGATTCTACAATGAGCAGTTCTTC. It yields the protein CASSIRTSAGFYNEQFF.

The chain links TRBV19 to TRBJ1-3; 8 positions agree with TRBD1. The CDR3 covers 16 residues. V shed 4 bases and J 0 bases; nucleotides not matched to a gene: 5. Germline V gene sequence: CDR1 LNHDA, CDR2 SQIVND (reference sequence). Written as DNA, the CDR3 is TGTGCCAGTAGTACAGGGGGCCCGAGCTCTGGAAACACCATATATTTT. It specifies CASSTGGPSSGNTIYF.

This clone has a handful of counts. The gene calls are TRBV5-8 and TRBJ1-1; TRBD1 matches 8 bases. CDR3 length: 12 amino acids. V lost 2 bases to trimming and J lost 14 bases; unmatched junction nucleotides: 8. The germline V gene encodes CDR1 SGHTS and CDR2 YDEGEE. The chain's CDR3 is CASSFFRTGRFF. The CDR3 nucleotides are TGTGCCAGCAGCTTTTTCAGGACAGGGCGGTTCTTT. Based on the CDR3 plus reference TRBV5-8 and TRBJ1-1, the full variable domain is EAGVTQSPTHLIKTRGQQATLRCSPISGHTSVYWYQQALGLGLQFLLWYDEGEERNRGNFPPRFSGRQFPNYSSELNVNALELEDSALYLCASSFFRTGRFFGQGTRLTVV.

V is TRBV4-1 and J is TRBJ2-3, with D unresolved. The CDR3 spans 15 residues. Germline V gene lookup returns CDR1 MGHRA and CDR2 YSYEKL. Between the trimmed V and J ends, which lost 0 bases and 1 base, there was a span of 8 bases. This chain's CDR3 is CASSQDLPGTDTQYF. CDR3 bases: TGCGCCAGCAGCCAAGATCTCCCCGGCACAGATACGCAGTATTTT.

This chain uses TRBV5-1 with TRBJ1-1; TRBD1 agrees at 7 bases. The CDR3 runs 15 residues. Germline loops: CDR1 SGHRS, CDR2 YFSETQ. Trimming cost V 4 bases and J 3 bases; bases outside gene matches: 9. The chain's CDR3 is CASSAELQGYTEAFF. CDR3 nucleotides: TGCGCCAGCAGCGCCGAGTTACAGGGGTACACTGAAGCTTTCTTT.

The chain recombines TRBV5-1 with TRBJ2-3; 7 bases fit TRBD2. With V trimmed by 0 bases and J by 3 bases, 16 bases remained unmatched. The V gene's germline CDR1 is SGHRS and CDR2 YFSETQ. The CDR3 is 19 residues long. CDR3 coding DNA: TGCGCCAGCAGCTTGGGACCCCTTTGGCTAGCGGTGGGAACAGATACGCAGTATTTT. It codes for CASSLGPLWLAVGTDTQYF.

CDR3 in DNA: TGTGCCAGCAGCTTCTCCGGGACAGGGGCAGATACGCAGTATTTT. This gives the protein CASSFSGTGADTQYF. The chain is built from TRBV7-2 and TRBJ2-3, with 10 positions matching TRBD1. The V gene end was trimmed by 3 bases and the J gene end by 4 bases; junction bases not matched to a gene: 4. This CDR3 is 15 amino acids long. Germline V gene lookup returns CDR1 SGHTA and CDR2 FQGNSA.

This clone was found a few times. Here the CDR3 reads CASSPTKDGAEAFF. DNA of the CDR3: TGTGCCAGCTCACCAACAAAAGACGGGGCTGAAGCTTTCTTT. The V and J genes are TRBV18 and TRBJ1-1; D gene unclear. The length of the CDR3 is 14 residues. CDR1 KGHSH and CDR2 LQKENI come from the germline V gene. Deletions cut 2 bases from V and 6 bases from J, with 13 bases between. Together with reference TRBV18 and TRBJ1-1, the CDR3 gives the full variable domain: NAGVMQNPRHLVRRRGQEARLRCSPMKGHSHVYWYRQLPEEGLKFMVYLQKENIIDESGMPKERFSAEFPKEGPSILRIQQVVRGDSAAYFCASSPTKDGAEAFFGQGTRLTVV.

The chain has TRBV7-2 and TRBJ1-3; 12 bases match TRBD1. The V gene's germline CDR1 is SGHTA and CDR2 FQGNSA. This CDR3 spans 15 amino acids. Trimming removed 10 bases from V and 3 bases from J; junction bases left unmatched: 7. CDR3 DNA: TGTGCCACACGGGGACAGGGGGCTCGTGGAAACACCATATATTTT. It codes for CATRGQGARGNTIYF.

This clone was detected a few times. The V and J genes are TRBV5-4 and TRBJ2-2; 9 nucleotides match TRBD1. The CDR3 totals 14 residues. The germline V gene has CDR1 SGHNT and CDR2 YYREEE (reference sequence). V was pared by 6 bases and J by 10 bases, with 10 bases of the junction left unmatched. The CDR3 reads CASTGGDRASELFF. CDR3 DNA: TGTGCCAGCACCGGCGGGGACAGGGCCTCGGAGCTGTTTTTT. Looking up the rest from reference TRBV5-4 and TRBJ2-2 gives the full variable domain: ETGVTQSPTHLIKTRGQQVTLRCSSQSGHNTVSWYQQALGQGPQFIFQYYREEENGRGNFPPRFSGLQFPNYSSELNVNALELDDSALYLCASTGGDRASELFFGEGSRLTVL.

The table lists this clone with a count of one. The V and J genes are TRBV2 and TRBJ1-1, with 10 bases identical to TRBD1. Germline CDR1 is SNHLY and CDR2 is FYNNEI. After removal of 7 bases from V and 8 bases from J, the junction contained 4 bases not matched to a gene. The CDR3 runs to 12 residues. The CDR3 region is CASIRDRGEAFF. The CDR3 nucleotides are TGTGCCAGCATCCGGGACAGGGGAGAAGCTTTCTTT.

The chain couples TRBV18 to TRBJ2-7, with D perhaps matching TRBD2 (5 bases). Trimming stripped 4 bases from V and 2 bases from J, with 12 bases between. The germline gives CDR1 KGHSH, CDR2 LQKENI. The CDR3 totals 14 residues. The CDR3 DNA is TGTGCCAGCTCACAGGACTCCGGGACCTACGAGCAGTACTTC. Protein product: CASSQDSGTYEQYF.

The chain couples TRBV29-1 to TRBJ1-1; TRBD1 matches 7 bases. The CDR3 extends over 12 amino acids. Trimming took 5 bases from V and 6 from J; bases not matched to a gene: 6. Germline V gives CDR1 SQVTM, CDR2 ANQGSEA. CDR3 region: CSVQIQGAEAFF. As DNA, the CDR3 is TGCAGCGTTCAGATTCAGGGGGCTGAAGCTTTCTTT.